This TCR beta chain originates from a study of T cells in Graves' hyperthyroidism and ophthalmopathy. Whole-study context: Initial diagnosis, before any treatment, was when peripheral blood was collected. Study results and caveats: Researchers found most expanded thyroid clonotypes above 0.001 in blood as well.

The CDR3 regions of TCR beta were amplified from RNA transcripts. RT-PCR in the first round (using the HTBI primer set) targeted the TCR CDR3. MiXCR, applied by TCRdb to the multiplex PCR reads, yields one record per CDR3 protein. This table holds about 420,000 distinct CDR3 sequences, less than 20% found once. V dropped 5 bases and J dropped 1; count of bases not matched to a gene: 0. The CDR3 consists of 14 residues. Germline CDR1 is SGHTA and CDR2 is FQGTGA. This clonotype was recorded many times. Its antigen remains unknown. The genes are TRBV7-3 and TRBJ2-2; 8 positions match TRBD1. This clonotype originated in a woman under 30 with Graves' hyperthyroidism. The sample comprised blood. The CDR3 sequence: CASSGTGNTGELFF. The CDR3 DNA reads TGTGCCAGCAGCGGGACAGGGAACACCGGGGAGCTGTTTTTT.